Listed here are 6 T cell receptor beta chains from one sample, sequenced in a study of T cell responses to AZD1222 COVID-19 vaccine. Using immunoSEQ multiplex PCR, the repertoire was profiled, and TCRdb retains in-frame clones only, with some absent. The repertoire holds about 180,000 clones, with roughly 94% as singletons. The material sequenced was peripheral blood, taken 28 days after the second AZD1222 dose. The receptor set was obtained from an adult who received the AZD1222 COVID-19 vaccine.

In regard to this clone: The junction shows a germline mismatch at one end, possibly a read error. J is TRBJ2-1 and V is TRBV6-5, with D perhaps assigned TRBD1 or TRBD2 (5 bases each). Germline assignment: CDR1 MNHEY and CDR2 SVGAGI. The CDR3 consists of 14 residues. The CDR3 nucleotides are TGTGCCAGTAGTTGGGACGATGGGGCCGGCGAGCAGTTCTTC. Its protein product is CASSWDDGAGEQFF.

The gene calls are TRBV5-1 and TRBJ1-2; weak D call: TRBD1 (5 bases). CDR3 length equals 13 residues. Trimming removed 0 bases at V and 6 bases at J, with 9 bases between. Germline CDR1 and CDR2: SGHRS and YFSETQ. Written as DNA, the CDR3 is TGCGCCAGCAGCTTGGCCGAGGGGAATGGCTACACCTTC. Translation: CASSLAEGNGYTF.

The V and J genes are TRBV28 and TRBJ1-1; the D is unclear. V was shortened by 5 bases and J by 11 bases, with 18 bases between the two germline ends. Germline CDR1 reads MDHEN; CDR2 reads SYDVKM. This CDR3 spans 13 amino acids. CDR3 coding DNA: TGTGCCAGCAGTCCGCCTCAACGAAGAGGGGCTTTCTTT. Protein: CASSPPQRRGAFF.

V and J are TRBV7-8 and TRBJ1-1; TRBD1 is a possible D gene (5 bases). V dropped 2 bases and J dropped 1 base, with 14 bases sitting between them. The CDR3 covers 16 residues. Germline V gene sequence: CDR1 SGHVS, CDR2 FQNEAQ. The CDR3 reads CASSLSRVVGNTEAFF. The CDR3 DNA follows: TGTGCCAGCAGCTTAAGCAGGGTGGTCGGGAACACTGAAGCTTTCTTT.

The chain joins TRBV30 to TRBJ1-2, with a weak D call TRBD1 (5 bases). In germline, CDR1 is GTSNPN, CDR2 SVGIG (reference sequence). Trimming removed 3 bases at V and 7 bases at J, with 9 bases between. This CDR3 has 11 amino acids. The DNA for the CDR3 is TGTGCCTGGAGCAGGGTTGGTGGCTACACCTTC. Its protein product is CAWSRVGGYTF.

The rearrangement uses TRBV7-2 and TRBJ1-1; D perhaps matches TRBD1 (5 bases). Germline V CDR1 and CDR2: SGHTA, FQGNSA. V dropped 5 bases and J dropped 1 base, with 14 bases sitting between them. The CDR3 loop spans 15 amino acids. The CDR3 region is CASSQGDRRNTEAFF. CDR3 DNA sequence: TGTGCCAGCAGCCAAGGGGATCGTCGGAACACTGAAGCTTTCTTT.